The 19 T cell receptor beta chains reported below all come from one sample, sequenced in a study of blood T cell repertoires in COVID-19. Sequenced by immunoSEQ multiplex PCR; TCRdb stores in-frame clones only, minus some. The data contain approximately 11,000 clones, 88% of them singletons. The sample consisted of peripheral blood. The origin of the receptors is a human donor in a cohort sampled during active COVID-19.

The chain employs TRBV30 and TRBJ1-3; no clear D gene. CDR3 size: 12 residues. CDR1 and CDR2 from the germline V gene are GTSNPN and SVGIG (reference sequence). V gave up 2 bases and J gave up 3 bases, with 5 bases separating them. Here the CDR3 DNA reads TGTGCCTGGAGTACGGTTGGAAACACCATATATTTT. Amino acids: CAWSTVGNTIYF.

The gene calls are TRBV4-1 and TRBJ2-3; D perhaps matches TRBD1 (6 bases). Trimming shortened V by 0 bases and J by 2 bases, and 15 bases separated the two germline ends. The CDR3 is 17 amino acids. Per the germline V gene, CDR1 is MGHRA and CDR2 is YSYEKL. Here the CDR3 reads CASSQEGTGLNTDTQYF. CDR3 nucleotides: TGCGCCAGCAGCCAAGAAGGAACAGGGCTAAACACAGATACGCAGTATTTT.

The chain employs TRBV7-2 and TRBJ2-2, with 8 bases identical to TRBD2. Germline loops: CDR1 SGHTA, CDR2 FQGNSA. V was clipped by 5 bases and J by 7 bases; unmatched bases: 6. The CDR3 sequence is 14 residues long. The CDR3 DNA reads as TGTGCCAGCAGCACCGGGGGGGATTTCGGGGAGCTGTTTTTT. This codes for CASSTGGDFGELFF.

This rearrangement joins TRBV7-3 to TRBJ2-1; 7 positions match TRBD2. Trimming removed 4 bases from V and 5 bases from J; junction bases left unmatched: 5. From germline, CDR1 is SGHTA and CDR2 FQGTGA. The CDR3 length is 14 residues. The CDR3 spells CASSSGLEHNEQFF. The DNA for the CDR3 is TGTGCCAGCAGCTCTGGACTAGAACACAATGAGCAGTTCTTC.

This rearrangement joins TRBV7-6 to TRBJ2-1; D remains unclear. CDR3 length equals 15 residues. CDR1 is SGHVS, CDR2 FNYEAQ, per germline. V was pared by 4 bases and J by 8 bases, with 18 bases between. The CDR3 protein is CASSSVLENRDEQFF. The CDR3 coding sequence is TGTGCCAGCAGCTCCGTCCTAGAAAACCGCGATGAGCAGTTCTTC.

CDR3: CASSESGGGTQYF. The CDR3, as DNA: TGCGCCAGCAGTGAGTCGGGAGGGGGGACCCAGTACTTC. The chain is built from TRBV10-1 and TRBJ2-5; TRBD2 might be the D (7 bases). Trimming removed 0 bases from V and 7 bases from J, with 9 bases in between. There are 13 residues in the CDR3. Germline CDR1 and CDR2: WNHNN and SYGVQD (reference sequence).

In DNA, the CDR3 is TGTGCCACCAGCAGACAGGGCAATGAGCAGTTCTTC. Its translation: CATSRQGNEQFF. The chain employs TRBV15 and TRBJ2-1; maybe TRBD1 (5 bases). From germline, CDR1 is LNHNV and CDR2 YYDKDF (reference sequence). This CDR3 is 12 amino acids long. V was trimmed by 2 bases and J by 6 bases, leaving 5 bases between them.

This clone was seen only once. V usage is TRBV9 and J usage is TRBJ2-3; 8 bases are shared with TRBD1. The CDR3 covers 14 residues. Germline trimming cut 4 bases from V and 4 bases from J; bases unmatched to any gene: 5. The V gene's germline CDR1 is SGDLS and CDR2 YYNGEE. The CDR3 nucleotides are TGTGCCAGCAGCATAGGACAGGGCGCAGATACGCAGTATTTT. It encodes CASSIGQGADTQYF.

J is TRBJ1-2 and V is TRBV6-5; 7 bases line up with TRBD1. V was clipped by 2 bases and J by 6 bases; unmatched bases: 3. Germline-derived CDR1 and CDR2 are MNHEY and SVGAGI. This CDR3 spans 13 amino acids. CDR3 nucleotides: TGTGCCAGCAGTTACCGAGGGGGCCATGGCTACACCTTC. It is translated as CASSYRGGHGYTF.

The chain links TRBV27 to TRBJ2-3, with 12 bases matching TRBD2. CDR3 size: 16 residues. Trimming removed 6 bases from V and 7 bases from J; junction bases left unmatched: 11. Germline lookup yields CDR1 MNHEY and CDR2 SMNVEV (reference sequence). The CDR3, as DNA: TGTGCCAGCAGCTTAGATGCTAGCGGGGGGGCCTATACGCAGTATTTT. It encodes CASSLDASGGAYTQYF.

The gene calls are TRBV19 and TRBJ2-7, with 7 positions matching TRBD1. The CDR3 is 14 amino acids. J lost 6 bases, V lost 11 bases, and 16 bases had no gene match. Germline loops: CDR1 LNHDA, CDR2 SQIVND (reference sequence). CDR3 sequence reads: CAVQMGTAIIEQYF. In DNA, the CDR3 is TGTGCCGTTCAGATGGGGACAGCAATAATCGAGCAGTACTTC.

A single count supports this clone. The V call is TRBV6-1, the J call TRBJ2-5; D is unresolved. CDR1 and CDR2 from the germline V gene are MNHNS and SASEGT. CDR3 length equals 14 residues. V was pared by 3 bases and J by 2 bases, with 10 bases between. For the CDR3, the DNA is TGTGCCAGCAGTGATCAGACGGAGCAAGAGACCCAGTACTTC. Translating it yields CASSDQTEQETQYF.

The chain carries TRBV18 and TRBJ2-7; TRBD2 agrees at 7 bases. This CDR3 contains 16 residues. V was pared by 3 bases and J by 0 bases, with 8 bases of the junction left unmatched. The V gene's germline CDR1 is KGHSH and CDR2 LQKENI. The CDR3 region is CASSPVPGGSSYEQYF. The CDR3 DNA reads as TGTGCCAGCTCACCTGTCCCGGGCGGGAGCTCCTACGAGCAGTACTTC. Together with reference TRBV18 and TRBJ2-7, the CDR3 gives the full variable domain: NAGVMQNPRHLVRRRGQEARLRCSPMKGHSHVYWYRQLPEEGLKFMVYLQKENIIDESGMPKERFSAEFPKEGPSILRIQQVVRGDSAAYFCASSPVPGGSSYEQYFGPGTRLTVT.

The CDR3 coding sequence is TGTGCCAGCAGCCCCTACAGGGACTATGGCTACACCTTC. Encoded protein: CASSPYRDYGYTF. This sequence joins TRBV5-8 and TRBJ1-2; TRBD1 might be the D (6 bases). The CDR3 contains 13 residues. Trimming pared 4 bases from V and 3 bases from J, leaving 10 bases between. Germline V lookup: CDR1 SGHTS, CDR2 YDEGEE.

This sequence joins TRBV7-9 and TRBJ2-7; TRBD2 aligns across 7 bases. The CDR3 totals 15 residues. The germline V gene has CDR1 SEHNR and CDR2 FQNEAQ (reference sequence). J was trimmed by 4 bases and V by 3 bases; bases with no gene match: 9. This CDR3 is CASSFTAGPPYEQYF. The CDR3 nucleotides read TGTGCCAGCAGCTTTACAGCGGGGCCCCCTTACGAGCAGTACTTC.

The gene calls are TRBV7-2 and TRBJ1-4, with 9 bases lining up with TRBD1. Losses at the gene ends were 5 bases for V and 14 bases for J; bases not matched to a gene: 12. Germline values: CDR1 SGHTA, CDR2 FQGNSA. CDR3 length: 14 residues. In nucleotides, the CDR3 is TGTGCCAGCAGCCGGGACAGGGTTTTGAAAGGGCTGTTTTTT. Protein product: CASSRDRVLKGLFF.

Here the CDR3 DNA reads TGTGCCAGCAGCGTAGATATCGGGACAGGGGGCAACTATGGCTACACCTTC. Amino acids: CASSVDIGTGGNYGYTF. This chain connects TRBV9 to TRBJ1-2, with 12 bases lining up with TRBD1. The V and J ends lost 0 bases and 2 bases, in that order; junction bases with no gene match: 5. The CDR3 length is 17 residues. Germline CDR1 is SGDLS and CDR2 is YYNGEE.

The V gene is TRBV2, the J gene TRBJ1-1; the match to TRBD1 covers 7 bases. The trim removed 2 bases at V and 4 bases at J, leaving 13 bases unmatched. Per germline, CDR1 SNHLY and CDR2 FYNNEI. This CDR3 contains 17 residues. CDR3 residues: CASSEFAPRAGGTEAFF. The CDR3 DNA reads as TGTGCCAGCAGTGAATTCGCCCCAAGGGCAGGGGGCACTGAAGCTTTCTTT.

CDR3 region: CASSQDPTGGADTQYF. As DNA, the CDR3 is TGCGCCAGCAGCCAAGATCCGACAGGAGGTGCAGATACGCAGTATTTT. This rearrangement joins TRBV4-3 to TRBJ2-3, with D perhaps TRBD1 (6 bases). V lost 0 bases and J lost 4, with 14 bases in between. Germline CDR1 LGHNA, CDR2 YSLEER. This CDR3 has 16 residues.